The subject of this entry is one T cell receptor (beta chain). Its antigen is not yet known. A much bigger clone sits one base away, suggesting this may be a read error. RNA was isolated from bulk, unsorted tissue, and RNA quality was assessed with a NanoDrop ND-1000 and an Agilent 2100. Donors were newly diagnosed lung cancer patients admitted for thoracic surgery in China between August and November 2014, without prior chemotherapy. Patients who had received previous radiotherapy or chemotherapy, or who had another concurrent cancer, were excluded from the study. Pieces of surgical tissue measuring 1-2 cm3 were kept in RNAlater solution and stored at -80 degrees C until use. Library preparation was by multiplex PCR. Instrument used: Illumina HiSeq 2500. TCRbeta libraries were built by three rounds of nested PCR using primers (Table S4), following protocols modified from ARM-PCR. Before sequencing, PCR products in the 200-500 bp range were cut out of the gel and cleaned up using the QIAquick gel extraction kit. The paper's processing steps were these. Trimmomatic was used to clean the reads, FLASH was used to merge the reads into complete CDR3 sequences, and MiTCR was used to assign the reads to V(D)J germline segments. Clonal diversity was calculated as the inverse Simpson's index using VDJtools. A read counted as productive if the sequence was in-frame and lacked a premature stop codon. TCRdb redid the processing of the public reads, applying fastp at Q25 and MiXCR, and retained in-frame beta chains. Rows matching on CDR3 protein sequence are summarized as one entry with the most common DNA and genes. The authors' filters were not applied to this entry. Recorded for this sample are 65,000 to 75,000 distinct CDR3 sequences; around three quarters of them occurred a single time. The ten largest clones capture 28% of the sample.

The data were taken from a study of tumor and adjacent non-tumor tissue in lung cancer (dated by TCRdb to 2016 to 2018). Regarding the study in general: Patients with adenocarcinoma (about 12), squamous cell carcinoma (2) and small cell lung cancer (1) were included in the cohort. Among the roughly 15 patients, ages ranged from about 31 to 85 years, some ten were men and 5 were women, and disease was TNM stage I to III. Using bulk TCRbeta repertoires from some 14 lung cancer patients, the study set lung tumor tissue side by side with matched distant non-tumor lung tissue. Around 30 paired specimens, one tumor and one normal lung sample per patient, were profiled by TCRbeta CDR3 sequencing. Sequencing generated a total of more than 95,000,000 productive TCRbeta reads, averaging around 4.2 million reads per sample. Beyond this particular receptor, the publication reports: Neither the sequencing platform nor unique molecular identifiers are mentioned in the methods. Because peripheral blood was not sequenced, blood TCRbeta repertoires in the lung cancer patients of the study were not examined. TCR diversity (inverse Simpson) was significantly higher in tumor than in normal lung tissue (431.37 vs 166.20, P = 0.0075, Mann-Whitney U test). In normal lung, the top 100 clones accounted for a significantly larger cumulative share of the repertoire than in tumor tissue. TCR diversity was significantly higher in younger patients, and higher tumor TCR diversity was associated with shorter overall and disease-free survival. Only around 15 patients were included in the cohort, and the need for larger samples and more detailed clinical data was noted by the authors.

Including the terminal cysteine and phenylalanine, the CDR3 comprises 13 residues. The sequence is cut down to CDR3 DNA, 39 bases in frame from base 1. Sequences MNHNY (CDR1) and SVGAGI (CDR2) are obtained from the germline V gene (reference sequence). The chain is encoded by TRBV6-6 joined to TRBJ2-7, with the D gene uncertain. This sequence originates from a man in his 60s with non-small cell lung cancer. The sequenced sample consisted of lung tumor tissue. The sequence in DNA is TGTGCCAGCAGTTACCAGAGACTCTACGATCAGTACTTC. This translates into CASSYQRLYDQYF.